The present TCR beta chain was sequenced within a study of T cells after yellow fever vaccination. At the level of the study: Any fraction with a low cell number was prepared using SMART-Seq v4 Ultra Low Input. Whole-study results and caveats: Researchers report a weaker secondary response that nonetheless peaked faster, day 5 versus 15. Abundant clonotypes from the bulk population could get into FACS-sorted repertoires as contaminants. CD4 and CD8 compartments shared a small share of clonotypes, likely from convergent recombination.

CDR3 size: 15 residues. Germline V CDR1 and CDR2: SGHTA, FQGNSA. V lost 4 bases and J 3 bases, leaving 16 bases between the germline ends. Points on this clonotype: The antigen is undetermined.

Via MiXCR, TCRdb re-called the 5' RACE reads, giving one row per CDR3 protein. This table holds about 340,000 distinct CDR3 sequences, about 12% found once. The clonotype comes from a young man who received the YFV17D yellow fever vaccine. Sequenced here: CD4+ T cells sorted from PBMCs, sampled 15 days after the yellow fever booster vaccination. The rearrangement uses TRBV7-2 and TRBJ2-7; D is uncertain. The CDR3 coding sequence is TGTGCCAGCAGCTCAGGTCCCCTTTTTGGCTACGAGCAGTACTTC. It yields the protein CASSSGPLFGYEQYF.